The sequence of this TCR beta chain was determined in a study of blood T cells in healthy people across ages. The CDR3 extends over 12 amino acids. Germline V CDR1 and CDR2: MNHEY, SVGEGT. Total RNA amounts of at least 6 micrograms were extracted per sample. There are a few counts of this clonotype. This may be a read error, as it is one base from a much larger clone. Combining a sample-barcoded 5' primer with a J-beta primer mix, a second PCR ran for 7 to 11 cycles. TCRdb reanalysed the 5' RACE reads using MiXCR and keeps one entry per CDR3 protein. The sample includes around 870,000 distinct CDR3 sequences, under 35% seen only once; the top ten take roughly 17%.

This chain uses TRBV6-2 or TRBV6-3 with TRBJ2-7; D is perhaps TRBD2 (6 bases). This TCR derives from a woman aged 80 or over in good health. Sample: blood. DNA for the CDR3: TGTGCCAGCGCCGGGACTCAATACGTGCAGTACTTC. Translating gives CASAGTQYVQYF.